This T cell receptor (beta chain) was identified in a study of cytotoxic CD8 clonotypes in ibrutinib-treated CLL. The germline V gene encodes CDR1 SGDLS and CDR2 YYNGEE. This CDR3 is built from 13 residues. Deletions cut 3 bases from V and 4 bases from J, with 10 bases between. On this clone: Its cognate antigen is unknown.

Study findings and constraints: Clonality at baseline surpassed age-matched healthy donors and tracked circulating CD8+ T-cell counts.

The data were produced by immunoSEQ multiplex PCR, yet TCRdb's version contains in-frame clones alone and is incomplete. Of tens of thousands of clones in the sample, 86% are singletons; the top ten hold 5% to 6%. This sequence was found in a human donor with chronic lymphocytic leukemia. The chain combines TRBV9 with TRBJ1-1; D gene uncertain. The source material was PBMCs, sampled before ibrutinib treatment. CDR3 loop: CASSGALSTEAFF. The CDR3 nucleotides read TGTGCCAGCAGCGGAGCCCTGAGCACTGAAGCTTTCTTT.